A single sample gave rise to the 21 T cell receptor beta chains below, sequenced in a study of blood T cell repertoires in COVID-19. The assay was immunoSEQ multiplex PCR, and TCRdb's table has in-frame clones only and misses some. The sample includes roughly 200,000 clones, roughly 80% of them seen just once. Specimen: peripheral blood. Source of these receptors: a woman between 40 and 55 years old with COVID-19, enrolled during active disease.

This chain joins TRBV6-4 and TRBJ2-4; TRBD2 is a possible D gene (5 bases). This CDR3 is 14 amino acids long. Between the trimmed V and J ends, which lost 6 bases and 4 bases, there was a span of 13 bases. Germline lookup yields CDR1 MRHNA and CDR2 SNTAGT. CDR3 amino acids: CASRSGGGKNIQYF. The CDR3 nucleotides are TGTGCCAGCAGATCCGGAGGCGGGAAAAACATTCAGTACTTC.

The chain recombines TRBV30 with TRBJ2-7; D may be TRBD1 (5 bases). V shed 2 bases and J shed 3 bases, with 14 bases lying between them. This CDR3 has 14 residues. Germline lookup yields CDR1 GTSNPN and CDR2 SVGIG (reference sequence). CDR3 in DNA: TGTGCCTGGAGTCCCCCCCCAGGGAACTACGAGCAGTACTTC. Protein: CAWSPPPGNYEQYF.

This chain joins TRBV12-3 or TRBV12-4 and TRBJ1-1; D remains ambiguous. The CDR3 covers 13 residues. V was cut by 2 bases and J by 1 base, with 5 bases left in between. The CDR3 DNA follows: TGTGCCAGCAGTTTAAGCCCGAACACTGAAGCTTTCTTT. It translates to CASSLSPNTEAFF.

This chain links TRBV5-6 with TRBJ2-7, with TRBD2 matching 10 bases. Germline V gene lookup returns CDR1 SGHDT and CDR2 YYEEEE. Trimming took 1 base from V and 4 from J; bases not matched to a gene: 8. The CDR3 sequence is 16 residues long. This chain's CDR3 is CASSLPPQREGYEQYF. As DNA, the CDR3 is TGTGCCAGCAGCTTGCCACCCCAGCGGGAGGGTTACGAGCAGTACTTC.

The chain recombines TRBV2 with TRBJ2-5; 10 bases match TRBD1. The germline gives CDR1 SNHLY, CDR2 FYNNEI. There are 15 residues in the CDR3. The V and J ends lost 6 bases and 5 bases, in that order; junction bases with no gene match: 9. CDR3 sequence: CASSLDRGRGETQYF. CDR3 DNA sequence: TGTGCCAGCAGCTTAGACAGGGGGCGAGGTGAGACCCAGTACTTC.

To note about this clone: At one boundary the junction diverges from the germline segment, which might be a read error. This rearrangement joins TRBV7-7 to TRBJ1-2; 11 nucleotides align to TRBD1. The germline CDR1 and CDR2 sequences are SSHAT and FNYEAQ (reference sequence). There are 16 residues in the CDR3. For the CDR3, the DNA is TGTGCTAGCAGCTCCGTTGCCCCGGACAGGGGGCTAGGCTACACCTTC. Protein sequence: CASSSVAPDRGLGYTF.

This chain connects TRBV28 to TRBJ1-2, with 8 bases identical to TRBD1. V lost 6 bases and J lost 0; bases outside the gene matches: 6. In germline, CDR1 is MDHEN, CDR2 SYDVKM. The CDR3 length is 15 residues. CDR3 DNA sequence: TGTGCCAGCAGAACAACAGGGGGAGCTAACTATGGCTACACCTTC. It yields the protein CASRTTGGANYGYTF.

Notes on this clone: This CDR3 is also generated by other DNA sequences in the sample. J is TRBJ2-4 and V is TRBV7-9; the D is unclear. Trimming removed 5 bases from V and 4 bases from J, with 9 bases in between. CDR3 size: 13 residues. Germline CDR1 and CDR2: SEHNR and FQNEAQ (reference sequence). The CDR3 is CASSLSSKNIQYF. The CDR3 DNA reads TGTGCCAGCAGCCTTAGCAGTAAAAACATTCAGTACTTC.

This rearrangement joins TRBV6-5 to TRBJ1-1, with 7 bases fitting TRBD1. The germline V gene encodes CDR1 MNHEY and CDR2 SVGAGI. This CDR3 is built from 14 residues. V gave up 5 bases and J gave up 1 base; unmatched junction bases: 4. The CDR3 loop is CASSPGGANTEAFF. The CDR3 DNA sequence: TGTGCCAGCAGTCCAGGGGGTGCGAACACTGAAGCTTTCTTT.

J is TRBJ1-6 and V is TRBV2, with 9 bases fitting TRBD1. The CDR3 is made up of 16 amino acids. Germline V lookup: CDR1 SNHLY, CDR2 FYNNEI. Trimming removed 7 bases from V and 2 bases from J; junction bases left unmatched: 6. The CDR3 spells CASTEDRGAYNSPLHF. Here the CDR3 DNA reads TGTGCCAGCACCGAGGACAGGGGCGCCTATAATTCACCCCTCCACTTT.

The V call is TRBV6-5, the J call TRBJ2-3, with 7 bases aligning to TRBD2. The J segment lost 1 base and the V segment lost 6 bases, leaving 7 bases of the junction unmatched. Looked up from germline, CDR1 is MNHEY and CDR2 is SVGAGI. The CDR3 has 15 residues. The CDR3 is CASRPLAVGTDTQYF. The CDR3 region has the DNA TGTGCCAGCAGGCCGCTAGCGGTGGGCACAGATACGCAGTATTTT.

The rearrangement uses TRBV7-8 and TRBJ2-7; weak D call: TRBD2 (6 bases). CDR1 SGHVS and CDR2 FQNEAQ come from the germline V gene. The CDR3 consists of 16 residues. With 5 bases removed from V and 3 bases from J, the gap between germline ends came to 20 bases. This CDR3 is CASSRRRDAGYYEQYV. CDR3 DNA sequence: TGTGCCAGCAGCAGACGCCGGGACGCGGGGTACTACGAGCAGTACGTC.

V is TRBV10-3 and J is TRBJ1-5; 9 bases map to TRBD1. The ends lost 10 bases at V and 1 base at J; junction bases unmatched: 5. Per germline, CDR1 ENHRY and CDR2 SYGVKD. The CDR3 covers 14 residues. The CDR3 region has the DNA TGTGCCAATGGACAGGGGATGAGCAATCAGCCCCAGCATTTT. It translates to CANGQGMSNQPQHF.

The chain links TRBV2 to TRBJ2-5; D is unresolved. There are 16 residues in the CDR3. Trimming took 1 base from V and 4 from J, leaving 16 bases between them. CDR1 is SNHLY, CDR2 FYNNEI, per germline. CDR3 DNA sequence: TGTGCCAGCAGTGAAGTTCCGCTTGGCCGTCTAGAGACCCAGTACTTC. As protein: CASSEVPLGRLETQYF.

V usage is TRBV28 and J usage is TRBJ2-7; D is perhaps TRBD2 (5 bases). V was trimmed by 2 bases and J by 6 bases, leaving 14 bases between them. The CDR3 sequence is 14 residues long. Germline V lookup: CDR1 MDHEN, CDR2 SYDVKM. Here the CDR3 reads CASSLDSIRGEQYF. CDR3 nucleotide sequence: TGTGCCAGCAGTTTAGATAGCATCCGGGGCGAGCAGTACTTC.

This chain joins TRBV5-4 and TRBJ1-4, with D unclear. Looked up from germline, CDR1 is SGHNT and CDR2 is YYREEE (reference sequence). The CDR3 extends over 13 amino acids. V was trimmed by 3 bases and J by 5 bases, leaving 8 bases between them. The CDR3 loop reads CASSSRRNEKLFF. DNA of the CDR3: TGTGCCAGCAGCTCAAGGAGGAATGAAAAACTGTTTTTT. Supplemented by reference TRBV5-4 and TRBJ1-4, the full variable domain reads ETGVTQSPTHLIKTRGQQVTLRCSSQSGHNTVSWYQQALGQGPQFIFQYYREEENGRGNFPPRFSGLQFPNYSSELNVNALELDDSALYLCASSSRRNEKLFFGSGTQLSVL.

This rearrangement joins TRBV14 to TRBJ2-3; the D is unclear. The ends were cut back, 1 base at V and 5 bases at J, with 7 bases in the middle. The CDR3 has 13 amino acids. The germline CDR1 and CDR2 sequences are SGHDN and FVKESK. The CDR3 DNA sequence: TGTGCCAGCAGCCAAGGCCGGTTAGATACGCAGTATTTT. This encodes CASSQGRLDTQYF.

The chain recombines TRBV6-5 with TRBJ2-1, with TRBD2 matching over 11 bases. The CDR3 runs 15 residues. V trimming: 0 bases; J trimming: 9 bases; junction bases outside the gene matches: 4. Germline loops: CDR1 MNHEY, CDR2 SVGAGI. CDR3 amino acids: CASSYSPGLAGEQFF. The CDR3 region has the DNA TGTGCCAGCAGTTACTCGCCAGGACTAGCGGGTGAGCAGTTCTTC.

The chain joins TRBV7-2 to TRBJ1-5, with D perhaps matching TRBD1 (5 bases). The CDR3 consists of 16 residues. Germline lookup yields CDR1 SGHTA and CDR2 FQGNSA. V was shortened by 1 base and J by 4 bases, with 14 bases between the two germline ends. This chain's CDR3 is CASSLDVGGVNQPQHF. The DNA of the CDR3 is TGTGCCAGCAGCTTAGATGTGGGGGGGGTGAATCAGCCCCAGCATTTT.

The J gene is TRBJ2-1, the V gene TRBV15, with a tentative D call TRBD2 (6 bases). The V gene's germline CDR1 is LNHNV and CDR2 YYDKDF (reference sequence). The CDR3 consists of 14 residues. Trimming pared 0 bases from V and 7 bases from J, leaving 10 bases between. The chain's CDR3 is CATSRETRRNEQFF. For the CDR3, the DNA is TGTGCCACCAGCAGAGAGACTAGACGGAATGAGCAGTTCTTC.

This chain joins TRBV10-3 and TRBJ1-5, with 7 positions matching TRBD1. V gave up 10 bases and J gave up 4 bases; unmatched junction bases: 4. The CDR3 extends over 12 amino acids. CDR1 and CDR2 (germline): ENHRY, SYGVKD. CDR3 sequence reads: CATRDRNQPQHF. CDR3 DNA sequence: TGTGCCACCCGGGACAGAAATCAGCCCCAGCATTTT.